This T cell receptor (beta chain) was identified during a study of cytomegalovirus exposure and HLA in healthy donors. The overall study: Of some 400 genotyped donors, 80% to 85% grouped in the Caucasian-associated ancestry cluster. Study-level findings and limits: In an earlier analysis, about 87% or about 30%: the productive usage of most TCR beta V segments.

Each of the donors was a healthy bone marrow donor. In the PCR, 60 Vbeta and 13 Jbeta primers were used. Data came from immunoSEQ multiplex PCR; TCRdb stores just in-frame clones and leaves some out. The profile covers roughly 100,000 clones, with roughly 71% appearing a single time and approximately 2.6% taken by the ten largest. This CDR3 contains 16 residues. Comments on this clone: What it binds is unknown.

The clonotype was recovered from a male donor in good health and CMV-seropositive. The sample comprised PBMCs. The chain has TRBV21-1 and TRBJ1-2. TRBV21-1 corresponds to a pseudogene. This CDR3 reads CASSKAAVTGRNGYTF. DNA of the CDR3: TGTGCCAGCAGCAAAGCGGCGGTCACCGGGAGAAATGGCTACACCTTC.